The 20 T cell receptor beta chains below come from one sample, sequenced in a study of shared clonotypes between healthy human individuals. Profiled with immunoSEQ multiplex PCR; TCRdb holds only in-frame clones, not every one. The table shows hundreds of thousands of clones, with less than 85% occurring only once. Material: memory CD4+ T cells sorted from blood. The subset denotes: CD45RA-negative fraction. The source of these receptors is a woman between 25 and 40 years old in good health.

The chain combines TRBV28 with TRBJ1-1; 7 positions match TRBD1. V was pared by 6 bases and J by 8 bases, with 9 bases of the junction left unmatched. The CDR3 is 13 residues long. The germline gives CDR1 MDHEN, CDR2 SYDVKM. The CDR3 reads CASSRQGSLEAFF. CDR3 coding DNA: TGTGCCAGCAGCCGACAGGGTAGCCTGGAAGCTTTCTTT.

The chain links TRBV27 to TRBJ2-7, with D possibly TRBD2 on 5 matching bases. The CDR3 contains 14 residues. V was clipped by 10 bases and J by 6 bases, with 22 bases between them. Looked up from germline, CDR1 is MNHEY and CDR2 is SMNVEV (reference sequence). The CDR3 coding sequence is TGTGCCACCGGCTCCCATGATCCGGGGTCCGAGCAGTACTTC. Its protein product is CATGSHDPGSEQYF.

This chain connects TRBV28 to TRBJ1-5, with TRBD1 matching over 7 bases. The CDR3 sequence is 14 residues long. Germline lookup yields CDR1 MDHEN and CDR2 SYDVKM. J was trimmed by 5 bases and V by 5 bases; bases with no gene match: 6. DNA of the CDR3: TGTGCCAGCAGTCGGGGACAGCAAGATCAGCCCCAGCATTTT. It codes for CASSRGQQDQPQHF.

V is TRBV20-1 and J is TRBJ2-5; D is uncertain. CDR3 length: 11 residues. Germline V gene data show CDR1 as DFQATT and CDR2 as SNEGSKA (reference sequence). V was trimmed by 0 bases and J by 5 bases, leaving 4 bases between them. DNA for the CDR3: TGCAGTGCTAGAGAGCGGGAGACCCAGTACTTC. As protein: CSARERETQYF.

This chain's CDR3 is CASSQAPGQNQPQHF. CDR3 sequence (DNA): TGCGCCAGCAGCCAAGCTCCGGGACAGAATCAGCCCCAGCATTTT. The rearrangement uses TRBV4-1 and TRBJ1-5; 7 nucleotides align to TRBD1. The ends lost 1 base at V and 4 bases at J; junction bases unmatched: 4. This CDR3 has 15 amino acids. CDR1 MGHRA and CDR2 YSYEKL come from the germline V gene.

The chain joins TRBV7-8 to TRBJ2-7; TRBD1 aligns across 7 bases. The ends lost 2 bases at V and 2 bases at J; junction bases unmatched: 3. This CDR3 has 14 amino acids. Germline-derived CDR1 and CDR2 are SGHVS and FQNEAQ. CDR3 sequence (DNA): TGTGCCAGCAGCTTAAAGACAGGGACCTACGAGCAGTACTTC. Translated: CASSLKTGTYEQYF.

The chain employs TRBV9 and TRBJ2-1; no definite D call. CDR3 length equals 16 residues. In germline, CDR1 is SGDLS, CDR2 YYNGEE. The V end lost 0 bases, the J end lost 10 bases, and 20 bases lay between the germline ends. The CDR3 nucleotides read TGTGCCAGCAGCGTAGCCCCCCCTTTAGCTGCGGAAGAGCAGTTCTTC. Translated, it gives CASSVAPPLAAEEQFF. Based on the CDR3 plus reference TRBV9 and TRBJ2-1, the full variable domain is DSGVTQTPKHLITATGQRVTLRCSPRSGDLSVYWYQQSLDQGLQFLIQYYNGEERAKGNILERFSAQQFPDLHSELNLSSLELGDSALYFCASSVAPPLAAEEQFFGPGTRLTVL.

The V gene is TRBV2, the J gene TRBJ2-2; 14 nucleotides align to TRBD2. After removal of 6 bases from V and 3 bases from J, the junction contained 6 bases not matched to a gene. The CDR3 loop spans 17 amino acids. Germline loops: CDR1 SNHLY, CDR2 FYNNEI. The CDR3 nucleotides are TGTGCCAGCAGGCCGACTAGCGGGAGGGCCGACACCGGGGAGCTGTTTTTT. Translating gives CASRPTSGRADTGELFF.

The chain joins TRBV19 to TRBJ2-3, with TRBD1 matching over 9 bases. This CDR3 has 15 residues. Germline V CDR1 and CDR2: LNHDA, SQIVND (reference sequence). J gave up 4 bases and V 6 bases, and 8 bases lay outside the gene matches. The CDR3 DNA reads as TGTGCCAGTAGAACGCGCGGGACAGGGTCAGATACGCAGTATTTT. This gives the protein CASRTRGTGSDTQYF.

The gene calls are TRBV19 and TRBJ2-3, with D unclear. V shed 4 bases and J shed 6 bases, with 8 bases lying between them. Germline values: CDR1 LNHDA, CDR2 SQIVND (reference sequence). The CDR3 is made up of 12 amino acids. The CDR3 here is CASSSLGDTQYF. The CDR3 DNA is TGTGCCAGTAGTAGCTTGGGCGATACGCAGTATTTT.

This chain joins TRBV11-2 and TRBJ2-7; D remains unclear. V lost 2 bases, J lost 0 bases, and 17 bases lay in between. The germline CDR1 and CDR2 sequences are SGHAT and FQNNGV. The CDR3 loop spans 17 amino acids. CDR3 nucleotide sequence: TGTGCCAGCAGCTTACAAGCTTCGACGTCGAGCTCCTACGAGCAGTACTTC. Amino acids: CASSLQASTSSSYEQYF.

The CDR3 DNA reads TGCGCCAGCAGCATACAGGGAGAGGGGAGCACTGAAGCTTTCTTT. This gives the protein CASSIQGEGSTEAFF. The chain joins TRBV5-1 to TRBJ1-1; possibly TRBD1 for D (6 bases). The V gene lost 4 bases and the J gene lost 4 bases, with 17 bases spanning the gap. CDR1 is SGHRS, CDR2 YFSETQ, per germline. This CDR3 is built from 15 residues. Full variable domain (outside the CDR3, taken from reference TRBV5-1 and TRBJ1-1): KAGVTQTPRYLIKTRGQQVTLSCSPISGHRSVSWYQQTPGQGLQFLFEYFSETQRNKGNFPGRFSGRQFSNSRSEMNVSTLELGDSALYLCASSIQGEGSTEAFFGQGTRLTVV.

This clone was detected only a few times. V and J are TRBV27 and TRBJ1-6; D is perhaps TRBD1 (5 bases). The length of the CDR3 is 16 residues. With 6 bases removed from V and 4 bases from J, the gap between germline ends came to 16 bases. Per the germline V gene, CDR1 is MNHEY and CDR2 is SMNVEV (reference sequence). CDR3 sequence: CASRGEGWGYNSPLHF. The CDR3 DNA sequence: TGTGCCAGCAGAGGGGAAGGATGGGGGTATAATTCACCCCTCCACTTT.

This chain joins TRBV13 and TRBJ2-5; 10 nucleotides align to TRBD2. Trimming took 1 base from V and 2 from J; bases not matched to a gene: 16. The germline CDR1 and CDR2 sequences are PRHDT and FYEKMQ (reference sequence). The CDR3 is 20 residues long. The CDR3: CASSLEGRLAGALGQETQYF. CDR3 nucleotide sequence: TGTGCCAGCAGCTTAGAGGGTCGCCTAGCGGGAGCGTTGGGGCAAGAGACCCAGTACTTC.

V is TRBV7-9 and J is TRBJ1-1; 8 bases match TRBD1. The CDR3 runs 14 residues. Germline-derived CDR1 and CDR2 are SEHNR and FQNEAQ (reference sequence). After removal of 5 bases from V and 1 base from J, the junction contained 3 bases not matched to a gene. The CDR3, as DNA: TGTGCCAGCAGCGGGACAGGCAAGAACACTGAAGCTTTCTTT. This translates into CASSGTGKNTEAFF.

The chain is built from TRBV19 and TRBJ1-6; D call uncertain. The CDR3 covers 12 residues. Germline-derived CDR1 and CDR2 are LNHDA and SQIVND (reference sequence). V lost 7 bases and J 9 bases, leaving 10 bases between the germline ends. The CDR3 DNA reads as TGTGCCAGTAACCAAGTTGGTTCACCCCTCCACTTT. Translating it yields CASNQVGSPLHF.

V is TRBV28 and J is TRBJ2-7; no reliable D call. CDR3 size: 14 residues. Germline loops: CDR1 MDHEN, CDR2 SYDVKM. Trimming took off 5 bases at V and 2 bases at J, with 13 bases between the two ends. The CDR3 nucleotides read TGTGCCAGCAGTGCAAACGGGCCTCCCTACGAGCAGTACTTC. Its protein product is CASSANGPPYEQYF.

The V and J genes are TRBV19 and TRBJ2-1; 8 nucleotides align to TRBD2. The CDR3 contains 17 residues. The V gene's germline CDR1 is LNHDA and CDR2 SQIVND (reference sequence). V lost 2 bases, J lost 1 base, and 7 bases stayed unmatched. The chain's CDR3 is CASSILRQRGSYNEQFF. CDR3 coding DNA: TGTGCCAGTAGTATACTGAGGCAGCGGGGGTCCTACAATGAGCAGTTCTTC.

This clone was observed a few times. V is TRBV5-4 and J is TRBJ1-1; no clear D. This CDR3 has 14 amino acids. Trimming took off 2 bases at V and 1 base at J, with 9 bases between the two ends. Germline CDR1 SGHNT, CDR2 YYREEE (reference sequence). In nucleotides, the CDR3 is TGTGCCAGCAGCTTTGCACGCAAGAACACTGAAGCTTTCTTT. Protein product: CASSFARKNTEAFF.

This clone turned up a few times. This rearrangement joins TRBV2 to TRBJ2-1; no clear D. Germline V gene data show CDR1 as SNHLY and CDR2 as FYNNEI. V was clipped by 0 bases and J by 0 bases, with 9 bases between them. The CDR3 is 16 amino acids. CDR3 sequence: CASSEALAASYNEQFF. The CDR3 DNA sequence: TGTGCCAGCAGTGAAGCGCTTGCCGCCTCCTACAATGAGCAGTTCTTC.